This T cell receptor (beta chain) is drawn from a study of beta chain features in type 1 diabetes. Broader study findings: All four CD4+ subsets from Type 1 diabetes patients carried moderately but significantly shorter TCRB CDR3s.

A note on this clone: No antigen is known for it.

Expressed TCRB transcripts were sequenced, since all the RNA that had been isolated was reverse transcribed. TCRdb's table, derived via immunoSEQ multiplex PCR, lists solely in-frame clones and lacks some. The data contain 300,000 to 450,000 clones, 10% to 15% of them singletons. V was clipped by 0 bases and J by 0 bases, with 9 bases between them. The CDR3 spans 16 residues. Germline loops: CDR1 MNHNY, CDR2 SVGAGI (reference sequence). V usage is TRBV6-6 and J usage is TRBJ1-3; D unclear. The sample taken for sequencing was naive CD4+ T cells from blood. This TCR came from a young woman with type 1 diabetes. CDR3 nucleotides: TGTGCCAGCAGTTACTCGAATCCGAGCTCTGGAAACACCATATATTTT. Amino acid sequence: CASSYSNPSSGNTIYF.